This T cell receptor beta chain was obtained from a study of T cell changes during pregnancy in multiple sclerosis. TCRdb's copy holds only in-frame clones and misses some; the assay was immunoSEQ multiplex PCR. The sample consists of about 68,000 clones, under 95% of them appearing once. The CDR3 consists of 14 residues. The germline V and J ends were trimmed by 0 bases and 1 base, with 7 bases remaining between them. Per germline, CDR1 SGHKS and CDR2 YYEKEE (reference sequence). The material sequenced was peripheral blood, taken in the second trimester of pregnancy. The sequence was collected from a female donor with multiple sclerosis, enrolled in a pregnancy study. The chain recombines TRBV5-5 with TRBJ1-1; no clear D. CDR3 sequence (DNA): TGTGCCAGCAGCTTGGGCTATGCGAACACTGAAGCTTTCTTT. Amino acid sequence: CASSLGYANTEAFF.